This TCR beta chain was identified during a study of regulatory T cells in long-lasting Graves disease. This CDR3 region has 19 residues. The V segment lost 3 bases and the J segment 4 bases; nucleotides outside the gene matches: 9. Germline lookup yields CDR1 KGHDR and CDR2 SFDVKD. Researchers made TCR beta libraries by using iRepertoire HTBI primers and running Arm-PCR on CDR3 regions. MiXCR was run by TCRdb on the multiplex PCR reads, yielding one entry per CDR3 protein. Seen here are about 440,000 distinct CDR3 sequences, about 15% observed once, and the top ten hold over 15%. The time point here: newly diagnosed GD, antithyroid drugs for less than 3 months. Scientists built the TCR library using RNA that was extracted from PBMCs. These data were also reused for a study on T cells in Graves' hyperthyroidism and ophthalmopathy.

The V gene is TRBV24-1, the J gene TRBJ2-1; 15 nucleotides match TRBD2. The clonotype was recovered from a woman in her 30s with Graves disease. The sample in question was peripheral blood mononuclear cells (PBMCs), obtained at new diagnosis, from a patient treated with antithyroid drugs. The CDR3 spells CATSDPTGTSGRYYNEQFF. The DNA of the CDR3 is TGTGCCACCAGTGATCCAACTGGGACTAGCGGGAGGTATTACAATGAGCAGTTCTTC.